A single sample is the source of the 3 T cell receptor beta chains below, sequenced in a study of blood T cell repertoires in COVID-19. Profiling relied on immunoSEQ multiplex PCR, and the TCRdb table lists in-frame clones only, not all of them. This table has 180,000 or so clones, roughly 81% appearing once. The material sequenced was peripheral blood. These receptors all stem from a middle-aged woman with COVID-19, enrolled during active disease.

CDR3 amino acids: CASSLTQVNYGYTF. CDR3 nucleotide sequence: TGTGCCAGCAGCCTGACCCAGGTGAACTATGGCTACACCTTC. V is TRBV7-2 and J is TRBJ1-2; no clear D. This CDR3 contains 14 residues. The germline V and J ends were trimmed by 5 bases and 2 bases, with 12 bases remaining between them. Germline V lookup: CDR1 SGHTA, CDR2 FQGNSA.

CDR3 in DNA: TGTGCCAGCAGCCAAACGGTTAACACTGAAGCTTTCTTT. Translating it yields CASSQTVNTEAFF. V and J are TRBV14 and TRBJ1-1; D gene uncertain. CDR1 SGHDN and CDR2 FVKESK come from the germline V gene. Between the trimmed V and J ends, which lost 2 bases and 2 bases, there was a span of 6 bases. The CDR3 runs to 13 residues.

The chain has TRBV27 and TRBJ1-5, with D uncertain. The V gene's germline CDR1 is MNHEY and CDR2 SMNVEV (reference sequence). This CDR3 is built from 14 residues. The ends were cut back, 1 base at V and 6 bases at J, with 10 bases in the middle. The DNA of the CDR3 is TGTGCCAGCAGTTTATATTTGGGAGGTCAGCCCCAGCATTTT. Amino acid sequence: CASSLYLGGQPQHF.